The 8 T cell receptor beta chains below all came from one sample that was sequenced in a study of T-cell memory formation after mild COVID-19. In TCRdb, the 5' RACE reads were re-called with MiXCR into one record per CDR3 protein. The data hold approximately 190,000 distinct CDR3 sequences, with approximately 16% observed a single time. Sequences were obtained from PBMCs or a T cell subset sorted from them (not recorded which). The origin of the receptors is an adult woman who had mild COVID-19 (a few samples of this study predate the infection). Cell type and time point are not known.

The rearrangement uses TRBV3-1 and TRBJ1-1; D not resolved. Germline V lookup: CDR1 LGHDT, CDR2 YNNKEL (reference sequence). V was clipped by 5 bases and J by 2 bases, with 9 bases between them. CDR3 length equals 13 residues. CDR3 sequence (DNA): TGTGCCAGCAGCAGGGTACCCAACACTGAAGCTTTCTTT. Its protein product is CASSRVPNTEAFF.

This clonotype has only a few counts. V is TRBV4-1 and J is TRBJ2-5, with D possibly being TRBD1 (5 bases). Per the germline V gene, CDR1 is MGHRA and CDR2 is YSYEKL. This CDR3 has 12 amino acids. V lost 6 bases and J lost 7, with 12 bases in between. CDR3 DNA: TGCGCCAGCAGTCACTCAAGGGGGACCCAGTACTTC. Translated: CASSHSRGTQYF.

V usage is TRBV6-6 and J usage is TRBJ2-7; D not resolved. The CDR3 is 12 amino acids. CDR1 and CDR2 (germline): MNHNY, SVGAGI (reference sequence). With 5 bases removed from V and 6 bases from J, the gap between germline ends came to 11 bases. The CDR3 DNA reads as TGTGCCAGCAGTCGGACCACACGCGAGCAGTACTTC. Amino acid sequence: CASSRTTREQYF.

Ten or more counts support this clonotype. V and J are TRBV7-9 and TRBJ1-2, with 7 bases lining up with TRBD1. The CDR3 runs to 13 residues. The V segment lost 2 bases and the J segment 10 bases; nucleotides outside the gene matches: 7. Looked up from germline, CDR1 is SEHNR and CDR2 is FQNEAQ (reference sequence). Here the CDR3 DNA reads TGTGCCAGCAGCTTACCGGGACAGCCTTACTACACCTTC. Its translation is CASSLPGQPYYTF.

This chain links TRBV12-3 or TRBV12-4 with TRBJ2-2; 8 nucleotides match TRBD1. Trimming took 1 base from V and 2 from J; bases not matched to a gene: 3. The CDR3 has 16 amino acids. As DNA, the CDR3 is TGTGCCAGCAGTTTAGGACAGGGGCGAAACACCGGGGAGCTGTTTTTT. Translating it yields CASSLGQGRNTGELFF.

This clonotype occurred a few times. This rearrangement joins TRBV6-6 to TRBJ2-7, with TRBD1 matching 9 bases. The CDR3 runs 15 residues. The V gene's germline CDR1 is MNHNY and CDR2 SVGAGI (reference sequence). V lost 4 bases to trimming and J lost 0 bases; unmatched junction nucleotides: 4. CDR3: CASSSTGGDSYEQYF. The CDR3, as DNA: TGTGCCAGCAGTTCGACAGGGGGGGACTCCTACGAGCAGTACTTC.

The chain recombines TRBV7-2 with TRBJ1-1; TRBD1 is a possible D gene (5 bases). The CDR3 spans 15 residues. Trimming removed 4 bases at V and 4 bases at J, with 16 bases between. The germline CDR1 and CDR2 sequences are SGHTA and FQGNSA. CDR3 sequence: CASSWGWIGGTEAFF. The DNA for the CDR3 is TGTGCCAGCAGCTGGGGTTGGATCGGGGGCACTGAAGCTTTCTTT.

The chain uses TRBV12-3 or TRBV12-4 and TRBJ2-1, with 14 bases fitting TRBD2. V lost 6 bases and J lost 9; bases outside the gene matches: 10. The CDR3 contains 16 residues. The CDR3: CASRPGTSGRGTEQFF. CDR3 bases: TGTGCCAGCAGACCCGGGACTAGCGGGAGAGGGACTGAGCAGTTCTTC.